What follows describes a single T cell receptor beta chain. The data were obtained in a study of blood T cell repertoires in COVID-19. The overall study: Sites across the United States, Italy and Spain contributed samples from acute and convalescent COVID-19. From T cells, B-cell-depleted T cells, or PBMCs came the material, which was cDNA or gDNA.

Per the original data handling: Nucleated cell number was recorded as an estimate derived from reference gene primer amplification. Sequencing was performed with immunoSEQ multiplex PCR; in TCRdb, only in-frame clones are kept and a portion is missing. V and J calls and clone size come straight from that table; D and trimming were deduced from the DNA. The table lists fewer than 150,000 clones, roughly 80% of them singletons. This CDR3 has 15 residues. With 2 bases removed from V and 8 bases from J, the gap between germline ends came to 18 bases. Germline V gene data show CDR1 as LNHDA and CDR2 as SQIVND (reference sequence).

This sequence joins TRBV19 and TRBJ1-2; maybe TRBD1 (5 bases). The sample was peripheral blood. The sequence was obtained from an elderly woman in a cohort sampled during active or convalescent COVID-19. CDR3: CASSINNDRTLGYTF. In DNA, the CDR3 is TGTGCCAGTAGTATAAACAATGACAGAACCCTCGGCTACACCTTC.